This T cell receptor beta chain was recorded in a study of blood T cell repertoires in COVID-19 (dated by TCRdb to about 2020). Notes on the research overall: The collaborator samples originated in the United States, Italy and Spain and spanned the acute and convalescent phases of COVID-19. The prospective study material was composed of cDNA or gDNA derived from T cells, B-cell-depleted T cells, or PBMCs. Deeply sampled blood TCRbeta repertoires from subjects exposed to, actively infected with, or recovered from COVID-19 were included in the dataset. The repertoires were released in a freely available public database intended as a resource for research on the immune response to SARS-CoV-2. Samples came from the ongoing ImmuneRACE study (first 160 participants) plus 1,254 subjects from 6 global collaborators. Nearly every sample came with metadata listing a de-identified subject ID, COVID-19 status, age in years and sex. Where HLA class I and class II types were available, the types were taken from metadata supplied by the sample provider, not from assay-based typing. General findings and caveats noted by the study authors: Clinical and demographic metadata were provided uncurated, with the amount varying by source and participant.

TCRbeta CDR3 regions were amplified from genomic DNA using the immunoSEQ Assay, a bias-controlled multiplex PCR. Turning to the authors' computational methods: The number of nucleated cells in each sample was estimated from the amplification of reference gene primers within the assay. To quantify the absolute abundance of each unique TCRbeta CDR3 rearrangement, sequence reads were collapsed and filtered. Productive Simpson clonality was computed per sample as the square root of Simpson's diversity index over productive rearrangements. Sourced from immuneACCESS, this table was stored by TCRdb with only in-frame sequences that have V and J called. A share of the clones is absent; for the studies checked, an unresolved V gene accounts for under half, and the remainder has no known explanation. That table is the source of V, J and clone size, and D and trimming were worked out from the DNA. The table for this sample lists around 69,000 clones; about 82% of them were counted only once. Approximately 6.6% of the sample rests with the top ten.

Comments on this clone: Its cognate antigen has yet to be identified. No base qualities exist here, and no much larger clone lies one base off it.

Whole blood was collected in K2EDTA tubes by collaborating institutions according to the institutions' own protocols. For TCRbeta analysis, collaborators shipped samples as frozen whole blood, isolated PBMCs, or DNA extracted from either of those sample types. The source of this sequence is a man aged 45-60 years with active COVID-19. The sequencing input was peripheral blood.

For the CDR3, the sequence is CASSLGQGNYGYTF. The DNA sequence is as follows: TGCGCCAGCAGCTTGGGACAGGGTAACTATGGCTACACCTTC. The rearrangement joined TRBV5-1 to TRBJ1-2, with 7 bases in between that match TRBD1. From cysteine to phenylalanine, the CDR3 is 14 amino acids long. Only the CDR3 DNA stays, 42 bases, in frame from base 1. The germline V gene supplies CDR1 SGHRS and CDR2 YFSETQ. At the junction V is shortened by 0 bases and J by 1 base; bases outside the gene matches: 0.